Included here is one T cell receptor (beta chain) sequence, with context. There is no known antigen for this receptor. One base away there is no much larger clone; base qualities are not given. The data were taken from a study of blood T cell repertoires in COVID-19 (dated by TCRdb to 2019 to 2021). A note on the overall study: Collaborator samples came from the United States, Italy and Spain and covered acute and convalescent phases of COVID-19. The material from the prospective study consisted of cDNA or gDNA derived from T cells, B-cell-depleted T cells, or PBMCs. Subjects who had been exposed to COVID-19, were actively infected with it, or had recovered from it provided the deeply sampled blood TCRbeta repertoires that made up the dataset. A freely available public database, intended as a resource for researchers studying the immune response to SARS-CoV-2, is where the repertoires were released. The samples were drawn from two sources: the first 160 participants of the ongoing ImmuneRACE study, and about 1,300 subjects contributed by 6 global collaborators. The sample metadata nearly always contained a de-identified subject ID, COVID-19 status, age in years and sex. Where available, HLA class I and class II types were obtained from metadata supplied by the sample provider rather than from assay-based typing. Here is what the overall study found, with its caveats: Clinical and demographic metadata were provided uncurated, with the amount varying by source and participant.

Each collaborating institution followed its own protocols to collect whole blood in K2EDTA tubes. For TCRbeta analysis, collaborators shipped samples in one of three forms: frozen whole blood, isolated PBMCs, or DNA extracted from either of those sample types. From the cysteine up to the phenylalanine, the CDR3 has a length of 15 residues. Just the 45-base CDR3 DNA is kept, in frame starting at base 1. For CDR1 and CDR2, the germline V gene lists LGHNA and YSLEER. V has 3 bases trimmed and J has 6 bases trimmed; junction bases matching no gene number 6. TCRbeta CDR3 regions were amplified from genomic DNA using the immunoSEQ Assay, a bias-controlled multiplex PCR. Under the source paper's analysis protocol: Nucleated cell counts per sample were estimated from amplification of reference gene primers within the assay. Sequence reads were collapsed and filtered to measure the absolute abundance of every unique TCRbeta CDR3 rearrangement. For each sample, productive Simpson clonality was calculated as the square root of Simpson's diversity index across productive rearrangements. TCRdb carries this immuneACCESS record with in-frame sequences only. Its versions omit some clonotypes, under half of them owing to an unresolved V gene in the studies checked, with the rest unexplained. That table supplies the V and J calls and clone size; D and trimming were determined from the DNA. The sample profile shows 60,000 to 75,000 clones; 65% to 80% of them were found once. The ten most abundant clones make up approximately 9.2% of the sample.

Sequencing input: peripheral blood. The rearrangement combines TRBV4-3 with TRBJ2-7, with TRBD2 identical over 12 junction bases. The source is a woman aged 50 to 60 with acute or convalescent COVID-19. The DNA reads TGCGCCAGCAGCCACAGACTAGCGGGAGACGGCGAGCAGTACTTC. Translated, this is CASSHRLAGDGEQYF.